This T cell receptor beta chain originates from a study of blood T cell repertoires in COVID-19. Profiling relied on immunoSEQ multiplex PCR, and the TCRdb table lists in-frame clones only, not all of them. The sample has over 150,000 clones, about four fifths seen once. The V segment lost 5 bases and the J segment 3 bases; nucleotides outside the gene matches: 1. This CDR3 contains 14 residues. Germline V CDR1 and CDR2: MDHEN, SYDVKM. The sample taken for sequencing was peripheral blood. The chain uses TRBV28 and TRBJ2-1, with 10 bases identical to TRBD2. The source is a woman aged 55-69 years with acute or convalescent COVID-19. CDR3 bases: TGTGCCAGCAGTACTAGCGGGGACTACAATGAGCAGTTCTTC. This translates into CASSTSGDYNEQFF.